This TCR beta chain stems from a study of blood T cell repertoires in COVID-19. Only in-frame clones appear in the TCRdb table, and some are missing; sequencing was by immunoSEQ multiplex PCR. The sample carries about 78,000 clones, more than 75% recorded once. Looked up from germline, CDR1 is SGDLS and CDR2 is YYNGEE. The CDR3 consists of 15 residues. V lost 3 bases, J lost 5 bases, and 8 bases stayed unmatched. The chain carries TRBV9 and TRBJ2-1; 7 bases map to TRBD2. Sequencing was done on a sample of peripheral blood. This TCR was sampled from a man in his fifties with active or convalescent COVID-19. The CDR3 loop is CASSAGLGVDNEQFF. CDR3 sequence (DNA): TGTGCCAGCAGCGCCGGACTAGGGGTAGACAATGAGCAGTTCTTC.